The 30 T cell receptor beta chains in this list originate from one sample, sequenced in a study of blood T cell repertoires in COVID-19. This table comes from immunoSEQ multiplex PCR, and its TCRdb copy is limited to in-frame clones, with some not included. The sample holds tens of thousands of clones, approximately 85% seen once. The sample was peripheral blood. The receptors were gathered from a man between 60 and 70 years old with active or convalescent COVID-19.

The chain links TRBV13 to TRBJ2-1; TRBD2 aligns across 7 bases. In germline, CDR1 is PRHDT, CDR2 FYEKMQ (reference sequence). V shed 2 bases and J 2 bases; nucleotides not matched to a gene: 12. The CDR3 has 18 residues. CDR3 in DNA: TGTGCCAGCAGCTTAAAGGTGGGAGGGGTCCAAACCTACAATGAGCAGTTCTTC. Its translation is CASSLKVGGVQTYNEQFF.

The rearrangement links TRBV7-9 to TRBJ2-5; D uncertain. The CDR3 contains 14 residues. Trimming cost V 4 bases and J 4 bases, with 13 bases left between them. Germline V gene lookup returns CDR1 SEHNR and CDR2 FQNEAQ (reference sequence). Here the CDR3 reads CASSSPARGETQYF. CDR3 DNA: TGTGCCAGCAGCTCCCCCGCGCGCGGAGAGACCCAGTACTTC.

The chain combines TRBV27 with TRBJ1-2; maybe TRBD1 (5 bases). This CDR3 region has 13 residues. Germline V gene sequence: CDR1 MNHEY, CDR2 SMNVEV (reference sequence). The V and J ends lost 6 bases and 11 bases respectively, with 19 bases between them. This chain's CDR3 is CASRPLGLGLYTF. CDR3 in DNA: TGTGCCAGCAGACCACTGGGACTAGGACTATACACCTTC.

The CDR3 region has the DNA TGTGCCAGTAGTAAAGCGGCAGGATACGAGCAGTACGTC. It encodes CASSKAAGYEQYV. V gene TRBV19 combines with J gene TRBJ2-7; tentative D call: TRBD2 (5 bases). V lost 4 bases, J lost 4 bases, and 11 bases lay in between. From germline, CDR1 is LNHDA and CDR2 SQIVND (reference sequence). This CDR3 has 13 residues.

This chain links TRBV24-1 with TRBJ1-5; TRBD1 agrees at 9 bases. Looked up from germline, CDR1 is KGHDR and CDR2 is SFDVKD. Trimming took 3 bases from V and 7 from J; bases not matched to a gene: 9. CDR3 length: 16 amino acids. This CDR3 is CATSDPGQGFDQPQHF. In DNA form, the CDR3 reads TGTGCCACCAGTGATCCGGGACAGGGATTTGACCAGCCCCAGCATTTT.

This rearrangement joins TRBV4-1 to TRBJ1-1; 9 bases fit TRBD1. CDR3 length: 15 amino acids. Germline V CDR1 and CDR2: MGHRA, YSYEKL. V lost 5 bases, J lost 5 bases, and 9 bases stayed unmatched. As DNA, the CDR3 is TGCGCCAGCAGCTGGCCGGGACAGGGTAAGACTGAAGCTTTCTTT. Protein: CASSWPGQGKTEAFF.

The gene calls are TRBV6-5 and TRBJ1-2; 8 positions match TRBD1. The CDR3 runs 14 residues. The V gene's germline CDR1 is MNHEY and CDR2 SVGAGI. The V segment lost 10 bases and the J segment 8 bases; nucleotides outside the gene matches: 15. CDR3 amino acids: CATLPGQVSYGYTF. In DNA form, the CDR3 reads TGTGCCACCCTACCGGGACAGGTCTCCTACGGCTACACCTTC.

This chain links TRBV11-1 with TRBJ2-1; maybe TRBD2 (5 bases). CDR1 and CDR2 (germline): SGHAT, FQDESV (reference sequence). V was trimmed by 1 base and J by 4 bases, leaving 14 bases between them. The CDR3 is 16 residues long. CDR3 residues: CASSLVGGRQYNEQFF. The DNA for the CDR3 is TGTGCCAGCAGCTTAGTCGGAGGCCGTCAATACAATGAGCAGTTCTTC.

The gene calls are TRBV2 and TRBJ1-1, with 8 bases aligning to TRBD1. V lost 3 bases to trimming and J lost 5 bases; unmatched junction nucleotides: 5. The CDR3 runs 14 residues. Germline lookup yields CDR1 SNHLY and CDR2 FYNNEI. In DNA, the CDR3 is TGTGCCAGCAGTGACAGGGGGCGAGGGACTGAAGCTTTCTTT. Translated: CASSDRGRGTEAFF.

The chain has TRBV6-5 and TRBJ2-7; tentatively, D is TRBD2 (6 bases). V lost 6 bases and J lost 3, with 15 bases in between. Germline V gives CDR1 MNHEY, CDR2 SVGAGI. CDR3 length: 14 residues. Written as DNA, the CDR3 is TGTGCCAGCAGGGAGGGTGCGGGTAGCTACGAGCAGTACGTC. Translated, it gives CASREGAGSYEQYV.

This chain uses TRBV4-3 with TRBJ1-2; D is ambiguous. The CDR3 is 15 residues long. CDR1 and CDR2 from the germline V gene are LGHNA and YSLEER. The V and J ends lost 1 base and 0 bases respectively, with 9 bases between them. The CDR3: CASSQVAASNYGYTF. CDR3 coding DNA: TGCGCCAGCAGCCAAGTCGCGGCTTCTAACTATGGCTACACCTTC.

The CDR3 protein is CASSRFAGGGGGQFF. In nucleotides, the CDR3 is TGTGCCAGCAGCCGTTTTGCGGGAGGGGGTGGCGGGCAGTTCTTC. The chain carries TRBV3-1 (or the pseudogene TRBV3-2) and TRBJ2-1; 9 bases map to TRBD2. The trim removed 4 bases at V and 12 bases at J, leaving 13 bases unmatched. Germline V gene data show CDR1 as LGHDT and CDR2 as YNNKEL (reference sequence). The CDR3 is made up of 15 amino acids.

The rearrangement uses TRBV10-2 and TRBJ2-7, with D maybe TRBD2 (5 bases). V was pared by 3 bases and J by 6 bases, with 9 bases between. This CDR3 is 12 amino acids long. Looked up from germline, CDR1 is WSHSY and CDR2 is SAAADI. Here the CDR3 DNA reads TGCGCCAGCAGTGATGTGGCGGGCGAGCAGTACGTC. The encoded protein is CASSDVAGEQYV.

The chain uses TRBV5-1 and TRBJ1-2; D ambiguous. CDR1 and CDR2 from the germline V gene are SGHRS and YFSETQ. This CDR3 spans 13 amino acids. Trimming removed 2 bases from V and 2 bases from J, with 7 bases in between. The CDR3 here is CASSFDWNYGYTF. The CDR3 DNA reads as TGCGCCAGCAGCTTTGACTGGAACTATGGCTACACCTTC.

This rearrangement joins TRBV11-3 to TRBJ2-1, with D maybe TRBD2 (5 bases). Germline V gene lookup returns CDR1 SGHNT and CDR2 YENEEA. The CDR3 runs 13 residues. Trimming took 5 bases from V and 3 from J, leaving 8 bases between them. CDR3 in amino acids: CASSNRDYNEQFF. DNA for the CDR3: TGTGCCAGCAGCAACCGGGACTACAATGAGCAGTTCTTC. Full variable domain (missing parts from reference TRBV11-3 and TRBJ2-1): EAGVVQSPRYKIIEKKQPVAFWCNPISGHNTLYWYLQNLGQGPELLIRYENEEAVDDSQLPKDRFSAERLKGVDSTLKIQPAELGDSAVYLCASSNRDYNEQFFGPGTRLTVL.

This clone was seen just once. The gene calls are TRBV5-5 and TRBJ1-5; unclear D gene. Germline loops: CDR1 SGHKS, CDR2 YYEKEE (reference sequence). The CDR3 spans 15 residues. Trimming pared 0 bases from V and 9 bases from J, leaving 16 bases between. As DNA, the CDR3 is TGTGCCAGCAGCTTGGCAGAGGGTACAGCCAGGCCCCAGCATTTT. Residues: CASSLAEGTARPQHF.

V and J are TRBV7-8 and TRBJ1-6, with D tentatively TRBD1 (5 bases). The V gene's germline CDR1 is SGHVS and CDR2 FQNEAQ. V dropped 5 bases and J dropped 8 bases, with 19 bases sitting between them. The CDR3 has 16 residues. The CDR3, as DNA: TGTGCCAGCAGCCTTCCCGGGGGGGGGAGGGATTCACCCCTCCACTTT. Its protein product is CASSLPGGGRDSPLHF.

The V and J genes are TRBV11-2 and TRBJ1-1; TRBD1 is a possible D gene (6 bases). The CDR3 contains 14 residues. Germline CDR1 reads SGHAT; CDR2 reads FQNNGV. The ends were cut back, 5 bases at V and 0 bases at J, with 10 bases in the middle. The CDR3 sequence is CASSEQGMNTEAFF. CDR3 coding DNA: TGTGCCAGCAGCGAACAGGGAATGAACACTGAAGCTTTCTTT.

The rearrangement links TRBV5-4 to TRBJ2-4; 8 nucleotides line up with TRBD1. CDR1 and CDR2 from the germline V gene are SGHNT and YYREEE (reference sequence). The V segment lost 4 bases and the J segment 3 bases; nucleotides outside the gene matches: 6. There are 15 residues in the CDR3. CDR3 protein: CASSPDRALKNIQYF. The DNA of the CDR3 is TGTGCCAGCAGCCCGGACAGGGCGCTCAAAAACATTCAGTACTTC.

V and J are TRBV11-3 and TRBJ2-4, with D possibly matching TRBD2 (7 bases). The V gene's germline CDR1 is SGHNT and CDR2 YENEEA. Trimming pared 5 bases from V and 0 bases from J, leaving 14 bases between. The CDR3 consists of 16 residues. CDR3 DNA sequence: TGTGCCAGCAGCGATCCGGGGGGCCTAGCCAAAAACATTCAGTACTTC. It specifies CASSDPGGLAKNIQYF.

The rearrangement links TRBV10-3 to TRBJ2-1; 10 bases are a match to TRBD2. CDR1 and CDR2 from the germline V gene are ENHRY and SYGVKD. Trimming removed 4 bases from V and 4 bases from J; junction bases left unmatched: 4. The CDR3 sequence is 15 residues long. DNA of the CDR3: TGTGCCATCAGTGTAGCGGGGGGCCCTTACAATGAGCAGTTCTTC. Translating gives CAISVAGGPYNEQFF.

CDR3 nucleotide sequence: TGTGCCAGCAGCCACACTAGCTCAGGAAACACCATATATTTT. Translated, it gives CASSHTSSGNTIYF. The chain couples TRBV11-3 to TRBJ1-3; D ambiguous. Between the trimmed V and J ends, which lost 5 bases and 4 bases, there was a span of 12 bases. Germline CDR1 is SGHNT and CDR2 is YENEEA. There are 14 residues in the CDR3.

This chain links TRBV7-9 with TRBJ2-3; 10 nucleotides align to TRBD2. Germline V gene data show CDR1 as SEHNR and CDR2 as FQNEAQ (reference sequence). J was trimmed by 2 bases and V by 5 bases; bases with no gene match: 4. This CDR3 spans 15 amino acids. DNA of the CDR3: TGTGCCAGCAGCCGGACTAGCGGTTCCACAGATACGCAGTATTTT. Encoded protein: CASSRTSGSTDTQYF. The full variable domain, its missing parts supplied by reference TRBV7-9 and TRBJ2-3, is DTGVSQNPRHKITKRGQNVTFRCDPISEHNRLYWYRQTLGQGPEFLTYFQNEAQLEKSRLLSDRFSAERPKGSFSTLEIQRTEQGDSAMYLCASSRTSGSTDTQYFGPGTRLTVL.

The rearrangement uses TRBV2 and TRBJ2-2; D gene ambiguous. This CDR3 is built from 13 residues. The germline V and J ends were trimmed by 6 bases and 5 bases, with 10 bases remaining between them. Germline CDR1 is SNHLY and CDR2 is FYNNEI. The CDR3 coding sequence is TGTGCCAGCAGCCATGACGGGACCGGGGAGCTGTTTTTT. It yields the protein CASSHDGTGELFF.

This rearrangement joins TRBV18 to TRBJ1-1; D not certain. V was pared by 2 bases and J by 1 base, with 8 bases between. The CDR3 extends over 14 amino acids. Germline loops: CDR1 KGHSH, CDR2 LQKENI. The CDR3 reads CASSPNRQNTEAFF. The CDR3 DNA reads as TGTGCCAGCTCACCAAACAGACAGAACACTGAAGCTTTCTTT.

V usage is TRBV7-2 and J usage is TRBJ1-5; D is undetermined. Deletions cut 2 bases from V and 3 bases from J, with 8 bases between. CDR1 SGHTA and CDR2 FQGNSA come from the germline V gene. The CDR3 sequence is 14 residues long. The CDR3 sequence is CASSLSGFNQPQHF. The CDR3 DNA sequence: TGTGCCAGCAGCTTATCAGGTTTCAATCAGCCCCAGCATTTT. The full variable domain, rest sourced from reference TRBV7-2 and TRBJ1-5, is GAGVSQSPSNKVTEKGKDVELRCDPISGHTALYWYRQSLGQGLEFLIYFQGNSAPDKSGLPSDRFSAERTGGSVSTLTIQRTQQEDSAVYLCASSLSGFNQPQHFGDGTRLSIL.

Details on this clone: Other DNA sequences of this sample code for an identical CDR3. This chain connects TRBV10-3 to TRBJ1-5; D not resolved. CDR1 and CDR2 from the germline V gene are ENHRY and SYGVKD. Trimming removed 0 bases from V and 5 bases from J, with 5 bases in between. The CDR3 is 13 residues long. The CDR3 reads CAISESRDQPQHF. CDR3 coding DNA: TGTGCCATCAGTGAGTCACGGGATCAGCCCCAGCATTTT.

The rearrangement uses TRBV2 and TRBJ1-2; D might be TRBD1 (5 bases). Per germline, CDR1 SNHLY and CDR2 FYNNEI. V gave up 4 bases and J gave up 8 bases, with 26 bases separating them. This CDR3 is 17 amino acids long. The CDR3 loop is CASSGHSTDREVRGYTF. The CDR3 nucleotides read TGTGCCAGCAGTGGCCACTCCACAGACAGAGAAGTCCGGGGCTACACCTTC.

This clone was counted a few times. The chain couples TRBV10-3 to TRBJ2-5; D gene uncertain. From germline, CDR1 is ENHRY and CDR2 SYGVKD. V was clipped by 5 bases and J by 0 bases, with 4 bases between them. The CDR3 totals 12 residues. Here the CDR3 reads CAISPDQETQYF. CDR3 DNA: TGTGCCATCAGTCCGGACCAAGAGACCCAGTACTTC.

The chain links TRBV12-3 or TRBV12-4 to TRBJ2-3; D is unclear. V dropped 6 bases and J dropped 3 bases, with 10 bases sitting between them. This CDR3 contains 13 residues. The CDR3 region has the DNA TGTGCCAGCAGACGACTGGATACAGATACGCAGTATTTT. This codes for CASRRLDTDTQYF.